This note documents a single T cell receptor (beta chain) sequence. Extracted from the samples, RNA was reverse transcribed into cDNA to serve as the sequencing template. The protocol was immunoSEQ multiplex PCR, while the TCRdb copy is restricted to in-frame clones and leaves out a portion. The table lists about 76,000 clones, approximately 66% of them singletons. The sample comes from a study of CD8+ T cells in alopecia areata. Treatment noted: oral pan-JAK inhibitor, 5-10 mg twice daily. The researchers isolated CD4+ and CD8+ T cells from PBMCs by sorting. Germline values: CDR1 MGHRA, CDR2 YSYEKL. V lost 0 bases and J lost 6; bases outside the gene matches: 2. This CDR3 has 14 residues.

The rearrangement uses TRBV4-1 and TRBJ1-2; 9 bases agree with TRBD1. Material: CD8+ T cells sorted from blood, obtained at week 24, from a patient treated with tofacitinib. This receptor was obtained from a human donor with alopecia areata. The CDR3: CASSQDTGGDGYTF. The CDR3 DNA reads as TGCGCCAGCAGCCAAGATACAGGGGGCGATGGCTACACCTTC.